The 18 T cell receptor beta chains reported below all come from one sample, sequenced in a study of vaccination effects on CD4 cells after COVID-19. Sequencing in the ViraFEST assay came after antigen-specific CD4+ T cells had been expanded with viral peptide pools, which were used to stimulate PBMC. It was after more than nine days of culture that CD4+ T cells were isolated. PCR-confirmed SARS-CoV-2 infection occurred in the person between March and December 2020. Measured with immunoSEQ multiplex PCR; TCRdb has only the in-frame clones, and not every one. Among fewer than 40,000 clones, about 72% were seen once, and the ten largest hold 28%. These receptors have no known antigen. Sequenced material: CD4+ T cells from PBMCs cultured with a peptide pool, taken before COVID-19 vaccination. Every receptor here comes from a human donor who had a prior SARS-CoV-2 infection.

The chain links TRBV6-2 or TRBV6-3 to TRBJ2-7, with D perhaps matching TRBD1 (5 bases). The CDR3 is 18 amino acids. Germline-derived CDR1 and CDR2 are MNHEY and SVGEGT. With 2 bases removed from V and 3 bases from J, the gap between germline ends came to 23 bases. The CDR3 DNA reads as TGTGCCAGCAGTTACGTCGTACCTCCTCAGGGATGGCACTACGAGCAGTACTTC. This translates into CASSYVVPPQGWHYEQYF.

The chain couples TRBV14 to TRBJ1-3; D gene ambiguous. Trimming took off 5 bases at V and 0 bases at J, with 11 bases between the two ends. The CDR3 is 15 residues long. In germline, CDR1 is SGHDN, CDR2 FVKESK. The CDR3, as DNA: TGTGCCAGCAGCACATCACGGTACTCTGGAAACACCATATATTTT. Translation gives CASSTSRYSGNTIYF.

V and J are TRBV10-3 and TRBJ2-5, with a possible D match to TRBD2 (6 bases). Germline V gives CDR1 ENHRY, CDR2 SYGVKD. The V gene lost 8 bases and the J gene lost 2 bases, with 9 bases spanning the gap. This CDR3 is 12 amino acids long. CDR3 sequence reads: CAIRGGQETQYF. The CDR3 nucleotides are TGTGCCATCCGGGGAGGACAAGAGACCCAGTACTTC.

This clone appeared a single time. The V call is TRBV5-1, the J call TRBJ1-3, with no clear D. The CDR3 has 13 amino acids. The germline V gene has CDR1 SGHRS and CDR2 YFSETQ. V lost 0 bases, J lost 5 bases, and 6 bases lay in between. The CDR3 sequence is CASSLDTRNTIYF. The DNA for the CDR3 is TGCGCCAGCAGCTTGGACACCCGAAACACCATATATTTT.

This clone showed up just a few times. The rearrangement links TRBV2 to TRBJ1-5, with a weak D call TRBD1 (5 bases). CDR3 length: 14 amino acids. Germline values: CDR1 SNHLY, CDR2 FYNNEI. Trimming left V 4 bases short and J 8 bases short, with 15 bases between. The CDR3 DNA follows: TGTGCCAGCAGTGTTCGGGGGAGAGGGGAGCCCCAGCATTTT. This translates into CASSVRGRGEPQHF.

The chain combines TRBV5-5 with TRBJ1-4, with D tentatively TRBD1 (5 bases). The CDR3 totals 14 residues. The V gene lost 0 bases and the J gene lost 7 bases, with 10 bases spanning the gap. CDR1 and CDR2 from the germline V gene are SGHKS and YYEKEE (reference sequence). CDR3 sequence: CASSLEGQGEKLFF. The CDR3 DNA follows: TGTGCCAGCAGCTTGGAGGGGCAGGGTGAAAAACTGTTTTTT.

The gene calls are TRBV7-3 and TRBJ2-5; the match to TRBD2 covers 10 bases. Trimming took 5 bases from V and 5 from J; bases not matched to a gene: 2. Germline CDR1 is SGHTA and CDR2 is FQGTGA. The CDR3 is made up of 13 amino acids. The CDR3 loop is CASSAGLAETQYF. The CDR3 nucleotides are TGTGCCAGCAGCGCGGGACTAGCGGAGACCCAGTACTTC.

This chain uses TRBV27 with TRBJ1-2, with D possibly matching TRBD1 (5 bases). This CDR3 has 17 residues. Germline V CDR1 and CDR2: MNHEY, SMNVEV (reference sequence). V shed 2 bases and J shed 6 bases, with 22 bases lying between them. The CDR3 DNA follows: TGTGCCAGCAGTTTAATTGGGGCAGGACGGGCGGAGAATGGCTACACCTTC. Protein: CASSLIGAGRAENGYTF.

J is TRBJ2-1 and V is TRBV29-1; D gene uncertain. V was clipped by 7 bases and J by 8 bases, with 12 bases between them. Germline CDR1 SQVTM, CDR2 ANQGSEA. The CDR3 runs to 11 residues. The CDR3 region is CSAAIQDEQFF. CDR3 DNA sequence: TGCAGCGCCGCGATCCAGGATGAGCAGTTCTTC.

The rearrangement links TRBV6-5 to TRBJ2-3; D gene unclear. Germline V gene lookup returns CDR1 MNHEY and CDR2 SVGAGI. This CDR3 has 13 residues. V dropped 7 bases and J dropped 1 base, with 9 bases sitting between them. CDR3 nucleotides: TGTGCCAGCACTCGAACCGGCACAGATACGCAGTATTTT. Translating it yields CASTRTGTDTQYF.

The genes are TRBV10-2 and TRBJ1-3; D not resolved. V was pared by 0 bases and J by 7 bases, with 7 bases between. The CDR3 spans 13 residues. Germline CDR1 reads WSHSY; CDR2 reads SAAADI. The CDR3 nucleotides are TGCGCCAGCAGTGAGTCTAGAGGCAACACCATATATTTT. Its translation: CASSESRGNTIYF.

The V call is TRBV28, the J call TRBJ1-4; D is possibly TRBD1 (5 bases). The CDR3 is made up of 16 amino acids. Germline values: CDR1 MDHEN, CDR2 SYDVKM. V was trimmed by 2 bases and J by 7 bases, leaving 17 bases between them. CDR3 bases: TGTGCCAGCAGTTTAGTAGGCGCAGGGTACGTTGAAAAACTGTTTTTT. The encoded protein is CASSLVGAGYVEKLFF.

This clone was seen a handful of times. The chain has TRBV14 and TRBJ2-7, with a tentative D call TRBD2 (6 bases). Trimming removed 5 bases at V and 1 base at J, with 9 bases between. Germline V gene sequence: CDR1 SGHDN, CDR2 FVKESK. There are 13 residues in the CDR3. This CDR3 is CASSGGASYEQYF. In nucleotides, the CDR3 is TGTGCCAGCAGCGGCGGGGCGTCCTACGAGCAGTACTTC.

The chain links TRBV2 to TRBJ1-4; D gene unclear. Germline loops: CDR1 SNHLY, CDR2 FYNNEI. The V and J ends lost 5 bases and 7 bases respectively, with 14 bases between them. This CDR3 is built from 14 residues. The CDR3 region is CASSPTPTGEKLFF. The CDR3 bases are TGTGCCAGCAGTCCGACCCCGACGGGTGAAAAACTGTTTTTT.

The rearrangement joins TRBV7-9 to TRBJ2-3, with TRBD2 identical over 10 bases. J gave up 4 bases and V 5 bases, and 6 bases lay outside the gene matches. In germline, CDR1 is SEHNR, CDR2 FQNEAQ (reference sequence). This CDR3 comprises 15 residues. CDR3 nucleotide sequence: TGTGCCAGCAGCACAGCGGGGGGGCCTGCAGATACGCAGTATTTT. It translates to CASSTAGGPADTQYF.

This sequence joins TRBV3-1 (or the pseudogene TRBV3-2) and TRBJ2-3; 12 bases fit TRBD2. From germline, CDR1 is LGHDT and CDR2 YNNKEL (reference sequence). J lost 6 bases, V lost 1 base, and 8 bases had no gene match. The CDR3 is made up of 17 amino acids. The CDR3 spells CASSQVLAGGPVDTQYF. The CDR3 nucleotides are TGTGCCAGCAGCCAAGTCCTAGCGGGAGGGCCGGTGGATACGCAGTATTTT.

The V call is TRBV5-1, the J call TRBJ2-2, with TRBD1 matching 7 bases. The CDR3 has 15 residues. Germline CDR1 reads SGHRS; CDR2 reads YFSETQ. Trimming took 6 bases from V and 2 from J; bases not matched to a gene: 7. CDR3 protein: CASKTGTVNTGELFF. Here the CDR3 DNA reads TGCGCCAGCAAGACTGGGACAGTAAACACCGGGGAGCTGTTTTTT.

The rearrangement links TRBV3-1 (or the pseudogene TRBV3-2) to TRBJ1-1; 8 bases are a match to TRBD1. This CDR3 region has 14 residues. After removal of 6 bases from V and 5 bases from J, the junction contained 8 bases not matched to a gene. Germline CDR1 reads LGHDT; CDR2 reads YNNKEL (reference sequence). The CDR3 region is CASRPQGVGTEAFF. CDR3 DNA: TGTGCCAGCAGGCCACAGGGGGTGGGGACTGAAGCTTTCTTT.